This TCR beta chain was profiled in a study of Graves' ophthalmopathy and Graves' hyperthyroidism (dated by TCRdb to 2017 to 2018). Notes on the research overall: Stable hyperthyroidism was defined as no progression to ophthalmopathy within 18 months of follow-up. The independent validation cohort included 18 to 20 hyperthyroidism patients plus 17 patients who later progressed from hyperthyroidism to ophthalmopathy. A discovery set of 90 to 100 patients (about 45 ophthalmopathy, 55 to 60 stable hyperthyroidism) was enrolled to explore V-J signatures distinguishing ophthalmopathy from hyperthyroidism. TCR beta repertoire signatures were used to distinguish Graves' ophthalmopathy from Graves' hyperthyroidism and to predict progression to ophthalmopathy. In over five hyperthyroidism patients, the T-cell repertoires found in thyroid tissue were compared with those found in blood. Following sampling, methimazole starting at 30 mg daily was administered to hyperthyroidism patients, and high-dose intravenous methylprednisolone was administered to ophthalmopathy patients. In total, 135 blood samples were TCR-sequenced: around 42 ophthalmopathy, 80 or so hyperthyroidism and approximately 17 hyperthyroidism-to-ophthalmopathy patients.

The table lists this clonotype with many counts. It lacks a known antigen. Per-base quality was not reported, and no clone a single base away is much larger than it. Study-wide findings and limitations: In validation, the model predicted ophthalmopathy progression with 55% to 71% sensitivity and 72.22% specificity; some 13 predicted patients were CT-confirmed with GO in a median of approximately six months. Most expanded thyroid clonotypes with frequency above 0.001 were also detected in blood, suggesting blood repertoires may reflect the thyroid immune response. In cross-validation, the 13-signature model distinguished ophthalmopathy from stable hyperthyroidism with 85% to 90% sensitivity and roughly 81% specificity, and in the test set the corresponding values were approximately 80% and 68%. Sample size was not predetermined statistically, and investigators were not blinded to group allocation.

The hyperthyroidism patients were 18 to 65 years old and newly diagnosed, with a disease duration of less than 2 months. Patients with other autoimmune diseases, uncontrolled infections, pregnancy or lactation were excluded from the study. Diagnosis was based on clinical symptoms, serum thyroxine, TRAb, thyroid ultrasound and orbital computed tomography. Total RNA was extracted with Trizol reagent and quality-checked on an Agilent 2100 Bioanalyzer. V was cut back by 6 bases and J by 0 bases, leaving a gap of 18 bases between them. The CDR3 contains 18 residues, cysteine and phenylalanine counted. The CDR3 DNA has 54 bases and is translated from base 1. For repertoire sequencing, TCR beta CDR3 regions were amplified from RNA transcripts. HTBI primers and the Qiagen OneStep RT-PCR kit were used in a first-round RT-PCR, which was followed by a second-round multiplex PCR, size selection and purification. Libraries were sequenced on an Illumina HiSeq2000 using paired-end 100 bp reads. In the paper's pipeline: SOAPnuke was used for read processing, and reads with adapters, uncalled bases, a mean Phred below 15, or no exact constant-primer or identifier match were discarded. COPE v1.2.5 was used to merge high-quality paired reads. Each unique nucleotide sequence was treated as a clonotype, and MiTCR v1.1 was used to align the clonotypes to the IMGT TRB V, D and J references. Analysis was restricted to V-J combinations with a frequency above 0.0001, which covered about 99% of repertoires. For each V-J combination, a TCR clonal expansion and chaos score was defined as F50 clonal expansion divided by the chaos observed in the TCRdist matrix. Welch's t-statistics and random forest were used to reduce the features to some 13 V-J combinations, which were then used as input to a naive Bayes classifier. The similarity between thyroid and blood repertoires was quantified using the Morisita-Horn index. Through fastp at Q25 and MiXCR, TCRdb rebuilt clones from the public reads, retaining in-frame beta chains. Rows are combined by CDR3 protein, so each entry shows the most common genes and DNA. These V and J calls originate from TCRdb's pipeline instead of the authors' own analysis. The sample includes 560,000 or so distinct CDR3 sequences, with about 40% observed a single time. The ten most abundant clones make up about 4% of the sample.

Sequenced: peripheral blood or thyroid tissue (not recorded which). The rearranged chain carries TRBV12-3 or TRBV12-4 and TRBJ2-6; the D gene assignment is ambiguous. The receptor was derived from an adult man with Graves' hyperthyroidism. The nucleotide sequence is TGTGCCAGCAGCAAAAGTCCACATTTCCTCTCTGGGGCCAACGTCCTGACTTTC. This sequence encodes CASSKSPHFLSGANVLTF.